A selection of T cell receptor beta chains follows, all from one sample in a study of beta chain features in type 1 diabetes. Sequencing was performed with immunoSEQ multiplex PCR; in TCRdb, only in-frame clones are kept and a portion is missing. The sample holds 55,000 to 85,000 clones, just under 50% seen once. The sample comprised central memory CD4+ T cells from blood. All receptors come from a man between 25 and 39 years old with type 1 diabetes. Both conserved end residues are part of each CDR3. D genes are given only for firm matches. For some rows the clone size is stated as once, few or many, or as a class when expanded; others skip it.

>few|TRBD1|TRBV6-1|TRBJ1-5
CASSEVRGPNQPQHF
TGTGCCAGCAGTGAAGTCAGGGGGCCTAATCAGCCCCAGCATTTT
>NA|NA|TRBV10-1|TRBJ2-1
CASSGPLAGSSYNEQFF
TGCGCCAGCAGTGGCCCCCTCGCGGGAAGCTCCTACAATGAGCAGTTCTTC
>NA|NA|TRBV2|TRBJ1-5
CASGPPVTASNQPQHF
TGTGCCAGCGGACCCCCAGTGACAGCGAGCAATCAGCCCCAGCATTTT
>NA|TRBD2|TRBV6-6|TRBJ2-5
CASSRGLAGKWETQYF
TGTGCCAGCAGTCGGGGACTAGCGGGGAAGTGGGAGACCCAGTACTTC
>few|TRBD2|TRBV13|TRBJ2-2
CASSLVLAGGPNTGELFF
TGTGCCAGCAGCTTAGTTCTAGCGGGAGGGCCGAACACCGGGGAGCTGTTTTTT
>NA|TRBD2|TRBV5-4|TRBJ2-7
CASSLYLAGGPEQYF
TGTGCCAGCAGCTTGTATTTGGCGGGAGGGCCCGAGCAGTACTTC
>NA|NA|TRBV19|TRBJ2-4
CASSIPTNSAKNIQYF
TGTGCCAGTAGTATACCCACCAACTCAGCCAAAAACATTCAGTACTTC
>NA|TRBD1|TRBV5-1|TRBJ2-5
CASSLQGAGETQYF
TGCGCCAGCAGCTTGCAGGGGGCGGGAGAGACCCAGTACTTC
>NA|TRBD1|TRBV10-2|TRBJ2-5
CASSVTGGRETQYF
TGCGCCAGCAGTGTAACAGGGGGCAGGGAGACCCAGTACTTC
>NA|TRBD1|TRBV5-1|TRBJ1-1
CASSSWTGGDTEAFF
TGCGCCAGCAGCTCTTGGACAGGGGGCGACACTGAAGCTTTCTTT
>NA|NA|TRBV5-1|TRBJ2-6
CASSLGLNGGYGGANVLTF
TGCGCCAGCAGCTTGGGCCTAAACGGAGGTTACGGTGGGGCCAACGTCCTGACTTTC
>NA|TRBD2|TRBV6-1|TRBJ2-1
CASSEARTSGKNEQFF
TGTGCCAGCAGTGAAGCGCGGACTAGCGGGAAGAATGAGCAGTTCTTC
>NA|NA|TRBV30|TRBJ2-7
CAWRKQASYEQYF
TGTGCCTGGAGGAAGCAGGCGTCCTACGAGCAGTACTTC
>NA|NA|TRBV29-1|TRBJ1-2
CSVVPRANYGYTF
TGCAGCGTCGTCCCCCGCGCTAACTATGGCTACACCTTC
>few|TRBD1|TRBV7-9|TRBJ2-3
CASSAQDRGGRDTQYF
TGTGCCAGCAGCGCGCAAGACAGGGGAGGTCGAGATACGCAGTATTTT
>few|TRBD2|TRBV7-9|TRBJ2-1
CASSLEGTSGGYNEQFF
TGTGCCAGCAGCTTAGAGGGGACTAGCGGGGGTTACAATGAGCAGTTCTTC
>few|TRBD1|TRBV6-5|TRBJ1-1
CASTGQGVTVTEAFF
TGTGCCAGCACCGGACAGGGGGTAACCGTCACTGAAGCTTTCTTT
>NA|NA|TRBV11-2|TRBJ2-4
CASSFSRGNIQYF
TGTGCCAGCAGCTTCTCAAGGGGGAACATTCAGTACTTC
>NA|TRBD1|TRBV6-6|TRBJ2-1
CASSHSTGDNEQFF
TGTGCCAGCAGCCACTCGACAGGGGACAATGAGCAGTTCTTC
>few|TRBD2|TRBV19|TRBJ2-1
CASSPLYGLAGGEQFF
TGTGCCAGTAGTCCGCTCTACGGACTAGCGGGAGGGGAGCAGTTCTTC
>NA|TRBD2|TRBV4-1|TRBJ2-1
CASSQDPSGRGNEQFF
TGCGCCAGCAGCCAAGATCCTAGCGGGAGGGGGAATGAGCAGTTCTTC
>NA|NA|TRBV2|TRBJ1-6
CASSSNPGSSPLHF
TGTGCCAGCAGCTCAAATCCGGGGAGCTCACCCCTCCACTTT
>NA|TRBD1|TRBV2|TRBJ2-3
CASSDLGIGGGGTDTQYF
TGTGCCAGCAGTGATTTAGGAATAGGGGGCGGCGGCACAGATACGCAGTATTTT
>few|NA|TRBV21-1|TRBJ2-5
CASSKKETGWRTQYF
TGTGCCAGCAGCAAGAAAGAGACAGGGTGGAGGACCCAGTACTTC
>NA|TRBD2|TRBV7-2|TRBJ2-1
CASSLTSGGYNEQFF
TGTGCCAGCAGCTTAACTAGCGGAGGGTACAATGAGCAGTTCTTC
>NA|NA|TRBV6-5|TRBJ1-5
CASSWEGPQHF
TGTGCCAGCAGTTGGGAGGGACCCCAGCATTTT
>NA|NA|TRBV10-1|TRBJ1-2
CASSKGTDYGYTF
TGCGCCAGCAGTAAGGGGACTGATTATGGCTACACCTTC
>few|NA|TRBV5-1|TRBJ2-3
CASSFGGKSTDTQYF
TGCGCCAGCAGCTTCGGCGGGAAGAGCACAGATACGCAGTATTTT
>NA|NA|TRBV6-5|TRBJ2-5
CASSSPLQTQYF
TGTGCCAGCAGTTCCCCCCTCCAGACCCAGTACTTC
>NA|TRBD2|TRBV6-5|TRBJ2-3
CASGSGGAASDTQYF
TGTGCCAGCGGGAGCGGGGGGGCCGCCTCAGATACGCAGTATTTT
>NA|TRBD1|TRBV5-1|TRBJ2-7
CASSLTGQGSYEQYF
TGCGCCAGCAGCTTAACGGGACAGGGGAGTTACGAGCAGTACTTC
>NA|TRBD2|TRBV5-1|TRBJ2-5
CASSFRLTSGGETQYF
TGCGCCAGCAGCTTTCGCTTGACTAGCGGGGGTGAGACCCAGTACTTC
>NA|NA|TRBV6-1|TRBJ1-6
CASSETPIVTLHF
TGTGCCAGCAGTGAAACCCCGATAGTCACCCTCCACTTT
>NA|NA|TRBV7-9|TRBJ1-4
CASSSRTGGINEKLFF
TGTGCCAGCAGCTCCCGGACGGGGGGCATTAATGAAAAACTGTTTTTT
>few|NA|TRBV4-1|TRBJ1-2
CASSPTGSNYGYTF
TGCGCCAGCAGCCCGACAGGCTCTAACTATGGCTACACCTTC
>few|TRBD2|TRBV7-9|TRBJ2-7
CASSLARGGVKVSEQYF
TGTGCCAGCAGCTTAGCGCGGGGGGGCGTAAAGGTTAGCGAGCAGTACTTC
>NA|NA|TRBV5-1|TRBJ2-7
CASSSGGTGEQYF
TGCGCCAGCAGCTCAGGAGGGACGGGGGAGCAGTACTTC
>NA|NA|TRBV5-5|TRBJ2-2
CASSLTRWNTGELFF
TGTGCCAGCAGTCTGACAAGGTGGAACACCGGGGAGCTGTTTTTT
>few|TRBD1|TRBV4-1|TRBJ2-3
CASSQEDPGGTADTQYF
TGCGCCAGCAGCCAAGAAGACCCAGGGGGCACGGCAGATACGCAGTATTTT
>few|NA|TRBV7-9|TRBJ2-1
CASSREDEQFF
TGTGCCAGCAGCAGGGAGGATGAGCAGTTCTTC
>NA|TRBD1|TRBV18|TRBJ2-3
CASSPTGTGATDTQYF
TGTGCCAGCTCACCCACCGGGACAGGCGCCACAGATACGCAGTATTTT
>NA|TRBD1|TRBV5-1|TRBJ1-1
CASSMGQRFTEAFF
TGCGCCAGCAGCATGGGACAGAGGTTCACTGAAGCTTTCTTT
>NA|NA|TRBV21-1|TRBJ1-1
CASSKAIRWAFYEAFF
TGTGCCAGCAGCAAAGCCATCAGGTGGGCCTTCTATGAAGCTTTCTTT
>many|NA|TRBV7-2|TRBJ1-2
CASSVDGNAGYTF
TGTGCCAGCAGCGTAGACGGGAACGCTGGCTACACCTTC
>NA|NA|TRBV30|TRBJ2-1
CAWSGDGVGRFYNEQFF
TGTGCCTGGAGTGGGGACGGGGTGGGGAGGTTTTACAATGAGCAGTTCTTC
>NA|NA|TRBV2|TRBJ1-2
CASNPSYYGYTF
TGTGCCAGCAATCCCTCCTACTATGGCTACACCTTC
>few|NA|TRBV7-9|TRBJ2-1
CASSKYRAPYNEQFF
TGTGCCAGCAGCAAATACAGGGCGCCCTACAATGAGCAGTTCTTC